These 21 T cell receptor beta chains share one sample of origin, sequenced in a study of blood T cell repertoires in COVID-19. Sequencing was performed with immunoSEQ multiplex PCR; in TCRdb, only in-frame clones are kept and a portion is missing. Of over 130,000 clones listed, roughly 80% are singletons. The source material was peripheral blood. The receptors stem from a man between 65 and 79 years old with acute or convalescent COVID-19.

The chain recombines TRBV5-1 with TRBJ2-1; 7 nucleotides line up with TRBD2. The junction had 9 bases not matched to a gene; V was cut back by 4 bases and J by 5 bases. CDR3 length: 15 residues. The germline V gene has CDR1 SGHRS and CDR2 YFSETQ. The CDR3 region has the DNA TGCGCCAGCAGCAGGGAAGGGACTACCAACAATGAGCAGTTCTTC. Encoded protein: CASSREGTTNNEQFF.

This chain links TRBV6-1 with TRBJ1-6; 9 bases match TRBD1. In germline, CDR1 is MNHNS, CDR2 SASEGT. V trimming: 0 bases; J trimming: 7 bases; junction bases outside the gene matches: 10. This CDR3 region has 18 residues. In nucleotides, the CDR3 is TGTGCCAGCAGTGAAGCGCCGGCCTCGGGGACAGGGAATTCACCCCTCCACTTT. Translated: CASSEAPASGTGNSPLHF.

This chain links TRBV9 with TRBJ2-6, with no clear D. The germline gives CDR1 SGDLS, CDR2 YYNGEE. Trimming shortened V by 3 bases and J by 0 bases, and 4 bases separated the two germline ends. CDR3 length equals 14 residues. The CDR3 DNA follows: TGTGCCAGCAGCGGTAGCTCTGGGGCCAACGTCCTGACTTTC. Its translation: CASSGSSGANVLTF.

This chain links TRBV14 with TRBJ1-1; D unresolved. V lost 5 bases to trimming and J lost 1 base, with 8 bases between them. The germline V gene has CDR1 SGHDN and CDR2 FVKESK. This CDR3 has 13 amino acids. CDR3 nucleotides: TGTGCCAGCAGCAATCAGGAGAACACTGAAGCTTTCTTT. This sequence encodes CASSNQENTEAFF. Looking up the rest from reference TRBV14 and TRBJ1-1 gives the full variable domain: EAGVTQFPSHSVIEKGQTVTLRCDPISGHDNLYWYRRVMGKEIKFLLHFVKESKQDESGMPNNRFLAERTGGTYSTLKVQPAELEDSGVYFCASSNQENTEAFFGQGTRLTVV.

J is TRBJ1-5 and V is TRBV19; D unresolved. Germline assignment: CDR1 LNHDA and CDR2 SQIVND (reference sequence). There are 17 residues in the CDR3. V was shortened by 7 bases and J by 0 bases, with 19 bases between the two germline ends. CDR3 coding DNA: TGTGCCAGTATGCGGAAAGGAATAACTAGTAGCAATCAGCCCCAGCATTTT. Translation: CASMRKGITSSNQPQHF.

V and J are TRBV5-3 and TRBJ2-7; 7 positions match TRBD1. TRBV5-3 is known as an ORF, though its function is uncertain. J lost 5 bases, V lost 4 bases, and 12 bases had no gene match. The CDR3 is 15 residues long. The DNA for the CDR3 is TGTGCCAGAAGCCCGGATGTATGGACAGGTCACGAGCAGTACTTC. It encodes CARSPDVWTGHEQYF.

The chain links TRBV19 to TRBJ1-5; the match to TRBD1 covers 7 bases. CDR1 and CDR2 from the germline V gene are LNHDA and SQIVND (reference sequence). Trimming cost V 5 bases and J 1 base; bases outside gene matches: 5. There are 15 residues in the CDR3. CDR3 residues: CASSQGGASNQPQHF. CDR3 in DNA: TGTGCCAGTAGTCAAGGGGGCGCGAGCAATCAGCCCCAGCATTTT.

The V gene is TRBV19, the J gene TRBJ2-7, with 13 positions matching TRBD2. After removal of 5 bases from V and 6 bases from J, the junction contained 10 bases not matched to a gene. Per the germline V gene, CDR1 is LNHDA and CDR2 is SQIVND (reference sequence). The CDR3 sequence is 16 residues long. CDR3 region: CASSREGLAGSGEQYF. CDR3 DNA: TGTGCCAGTAGTCGTGAGGGACTAGCGGGATCGGGCGAGCAGTACTTC.

V usage is TRBV6-5 and J usage is TRBJ2-3; TRBD2 might be the D (6 bases). The CDR3 spans 14 residues. Germline values: CDR1 MNHEY, CDR2 SVGAGI. Trimming removed 2 bases from V and 1 base from J, with 7 bases in between. The CDR3 DNA reads TGTGCCAGCAGTTACAAGCGGGGCACAGATACGCAGTATTTT. It translates to CASSYKRGTDTQYF.

This chain connects TRBV24-1 to TRBJ1-2, with D possibly being TRBD1 (5 bases). CDR1 and CDR2 (germline): KGHDR, SFDVKD. V was trimmed by 5 bases and J by 3 bases, leaving 9 bases between them. This CDR3 has 13 amino acids. In DNA form, the CDR3 reads TGTGCCACCAGTGCTCGGGGGGACTATGGCTACACCTTC. Translating it yields CATSARGDYGYTF.

This chain uses TRBV5-1 with TRBJ1-5, with D unresolved. The V gene's germline CDR1 is SGHRS and CDR2 YFSETQ. The CDR3 sequence is 14 residues long. V lost 4 bases and J lost 3, with 11 bases in between. Here the CDR3 DNA reads TGCGCCAGCAGCCTCGGTGATTTCAATCAGCCCCAGCATTTT. As protein: CASSLGDFNQPQHF.

The rearrangement uses TRBV5-1 and TRBJ2-7; weak D call: TRBD1 (5 bases). This CDR3 has 15 residues. Germline CDR1 is SGHRS and CDR2 is YFSETQ. V lost 0 bases and J lost 2, with 12 bases in between. CDR3 coding DNA: TGCGCCAGCAGCTTGGCCGCAGGGTCCCCCTACGAGCAGTACTTC. Its protein is CASSLAAGSPYEQYF.

This rearrangement joins TRBV27 to TRBJ2-1, with 9 bases matching TRBD2. Germline CDR1 MNHEY, CDR2 SMNVEV (reference sequence). V lost 2 bases and J lost 8; bases outside the gene matches: 10. CDR3 length: 16 residues. The chain's CDR3 is CASSLPTGTSFDEQFF. CDR3 bases: TGTGCCAGCAGTTTACCCACCGGGACTAGCTTCGATGAGCAGTTCTTC.

Here the CDR3 DNA reads TGTGCCAGCAGCCGATGGACAGGGGGGGTCCCCTACGAGCAGTACTTC. This sequence encodes CASSRWTGGVPYEQYF. The chain couples TRBV5-4 to TRBJ2-7; 10 bases align to TRBD1. J lost 2 bases, V lost 4 bases, and 9 bases had no gene match. In germline, CDR1 is SGHNT, CDR2 YYREEE (reference sequence). CDR3 length equals 16 residues.

The sample holds one count of this clone. The chain couples TRBV5-5 to TRBJ2-1; weak D call: TRBD2 (6 bases). Germline V gene data show CDR1 as SGHKS and CDR2 as YYEKEE (reference sequence). The CDR3 consists of 14 residues. V shed 5 bases and J shed 5 bases, with 14 bases lying between them. The CDR3 loop reads CASRGSGGDNEQFF. The CDR3 DNA is TGTGCCAGCAGGGGAAGTGGCGGGGACAATGAGCAGTTCTTC.

The chain couples TRBV6-5 to TRBJ1-6; D might be TRBD1 (6 bases). CDR1 and CDR2 from the germline V gene are MNHEY and SVGAGI. The CDR3 consists of 14 residues. V shed 4 bases and J shed 5 bases, with 9 bases lying between them. The CDR3 protein is CASSWTVNNSPLHF. The DNA for the CDR3 is TGTGCCAGCAGTTGGACAGTTAATAATTCACCCCTCCACTTT.

This chain uses TRBV3-1 (or the pseudogene TRBV3-2) with TRBJ1-1; 7 nucleotides line up with TRBD1. With V trimmed by 1 base and J by 1 base, 0 bases remained unmatched. Germline loops: CDR1 LGHDT, CDR2 YNNKEL (reference sequence). This CDR3 has 14 amino acids. This CDR3 is CASSQGQGNTEAFF. For the CDR3, the DNA is TGTGCCAGCAGCCAAGGACAGGGGAACACTGAAGCTTTCTTT.

The chain joins TRBV5-1 to TRBJ2-3, with 14 positions matching TRBD2. V lost 4 bases and J lost 6; bases outside the gene matches: 10. This CDR3 spans 17 amino acids. Germline-derived CDR1 and CDR2 are SGHRS and YFSETQ. CDR3 amino acids: CASSPGGLAGVGDTQYF. The DNA of the CDR3 is TGCGCCAGCAGCCCGGGGGGACTAGCGGGAGTTGGTGATACGCAGTATTTT.

This chain connects TRBV27 to TRBJ2-1; 15 bases align to TRBD2. The V gene end was trimmed by 6 bases and the J gene end by 12 bases; junction bases not matched to a gene: 21. This CDR3 spans 19 amino acids. Germline lookup yields CDR1 MNHEY and CDR2 SMNVEV (reference sequence). The CDR3 nucleotides read TGTGCCAGCAGCCTTTCCCCGGGACTAGCGGGGGGACGGAGCATAGGGCAGTTCTTC. This gives the protein CASSLSPGLAGGRSIGQFF.

The V call is TRBV7-3, the J call TRBJ1-6; TRBD1 is a possible D gene (5 bases). The V gene lost 6 bases and the J gene lost 7 bases, with 16 bases spanning the gap. The CDR3 spans 15 residues. The germline V gene encodes CDR1 SGHTA and CDR2 FQGTGA. CDR3 sequence (DNA): TGTGCCAGCAGACCACCTACGGACAAGAATTCACCCCTCCACTTT. This codes for CASRPPTDKNSPLHF.

The CDR3 reads CASSQGGQGYATEAFF. The CDR3 nucleotides read TGTGCCAGCAGCCAAGGCGGACAGGGATATGCCACTGAAGCTTTCTTT. This rearrangement joins TRBV3-1 (or the pseudogene TRBV3-2) to TRBJ1-1; TRBD1 agrees at 8 bases. Unmatched junction bases numbered 8, after V lost 1 base and J lost 4 bases. The CDR3 spans 16 residues. Germline V gene data show CDR1 as LGHDT and CDR2 as YNNKEL (reference sequence).